This T cell receptor (beta chain) was retrieved from a study of blood T cell repertoires in COVID-19. The length of the CDR3 is 13 residues. Germline trimming cut 1 base from V and 5 bases from J; bases unmatched to any gene: 1. Per the original methods: Quantification of nucleated cells was approximated via reference gene primer amplification. The assay was immunoSEQ multiplex PCR, and TCRdb's table has in-frame clones only and misses some. V, J and clone size derive from that table, while D and trimming were established from the DNA sequence. The data show 200,000 or so clones, about 85% seen once. The count of this clone is one.

The sequence was collected from a human donor in a cohort sampled during active COVID-19. The chain has TRBV12-3 or TRBV12-4 and TRBJ1-2, with TRBD1 identical over 7 bases. Sequenced sample: peripheral blood. CDR3 sequence reads: CASSLGRGYGYTF. The CDR3 DNA sequence: TGTGCCAGCAGTTTAGGCAGGGGGTATGGCTACACCTTC.